A single sample gave rise to the 26 T cell receptor beta chains below, sequenced in a study of blood T cell repertoires in COVID-19. TCRdb keeps only in-frame clones here, not all; method: immunoSEQ multiplex PCR. The data contain roughly 180,000 clones, about four fifths of them singletons. The source material was PBMCs or T cells enriched from blood (not recorded which). These TCRs come from a woman aged 50 to 60 in a cohort exposed to, infected with or recovered from COVID-19 (not recorded which).

This clone has at least ten counts. The rearrangement links TRBV4-2 to TRBJ1-4, with D tentatively TRBD1 (5 bases). Trimming removed 0 bases at V and 1 base at J, with 9 bases between. CDR3 length: 16 amino acids. Germline assignment: CDR1 LGHNA and CDR2 YNFKEQ. CDR3 DNA: TGTGCCAGCAGCCAAGATAAGGGGTTAACTAATGAAAAACTGTTTTTT. This gives the protein CASSQDKGLTNEKLFF.

The chain is built from TRBV2 and TRBJ2-3; 8 nucleotides match TRBD2. Trimming at V came to 6 bases and at J to 0 bases, leaving 5 bases not matched to a gene. This CDR3 region has 15 residues. Germline V gene sequence: CDR1 SNHLY, CDR2 FYNNEI. CDR3 DNA: TGTGCCAGCAGATCACGACTAGCGAGCACAGATACGCAGTATTTT. It yields the protein CASRSRLASTDTQYF.

This chain links TRBV19 with TRBJ2-3; 9 positions agree with TRBD2. CDR3 size: 19 residues. Germline V gene lookup returns CDR1 LNHDA and CDR2 SQIVND (reference sequence). Germline trimming cut 3 bases from V and 3 bases from J; bases unmatched to any gene: 16. CDR3 bases: TGTGCCAGTAGTATGGCGGGGAGGGTAGCGGGAGAGAATACAGATACGCAGTATTTT. Translating gives CASSMAGRVAGENTDTQYF.

The chain employs TRBV28 and TRBJ1-4, with D perhaps matching TRBD1 (6 bases). V gave up 5 bases and J gave up 7 bases, with 14 bases separating them. CDR3 length: 14 residues. Germline assignment: CDR1 MDHEN and CDR2 SYDVKM. The CDR3 sequence is CASSQQGYGEKLFF. For the CDR3, the DNA is TGTGCCAGCAGTCAACAGGGTTATGGTGAAAAACTGTTTTTT.

This chain joins TRBV3-1 (or the pseudogene TRBV3-2) and TRBJ1-1; D unclear. The V end was cut by 1 base, the J end by 3 bases, with 6 bases between. The germline V gene encodes CDR1 LGHDT and CDR2 YNNKEL (reference sequence). This CDR3 contains 13 residues. The CDR3 DNA follows: TGTGCCAGCAGCCAAGCCTCCGACACTGAAGCTTTCTTT. This sequence encodes CASSQASDTEAFF.

This chain uses TRBV10-3 with TRBJ2-1; perhaps TRBD2 as D (5 bases). Germline CDR1 is ENHRY and CDR2 is SYGVKD. V was shortened by 0 bases and J by 7 bases, with 10 bases between the two germline ends. The CDR3 extends over 14 amino acids. The CDR3 DNA reads as TGTGCCATCAGTGAGTCGACAAGGACTAATGAGCAGTTCTTC. Translating it yields CAISESTRTNEQFF.

V is TRBV5-5 and J is TRBJ2-1; a weak D match, TRBD1 (5 bases). Trimming took 0 bases from V and 7 from J, leaving 17 bases between them. The V gene's germline CDR1 is SGHKS and CDR2 YYEKEE (reference sequence). The length of the CDR3 is 16 residues. The DNA for the CDR3 is TGTGCCAGCAGCTTGGCCCCGGACATTATAGGGAATGAGCAGTTCTTC. Protein product: CASSLAPDIIGNEQFF. Based on the CDR3 plus reference TRBV5-5 and TRBJ2-1, the full variable domain is DAGVTQSPTHLIKTRGQQVTLRCSPISGHKSVSWYQQVLGQGPQFIFQYYEKEERGRGNFPDRFSARQFPNYSSELNVNALLLGDSALYLCASSLAPDIIGNEQFFGPGTRLTVL.

The chain combines TRBV5-4 with TRBJ2-3; unclear D gene. V gave up 1 base and J gave up 2 bases, with 5 bases separating them. This CDR3 contains 13 residues. Germline CDR1 and CDR2: SGHNT and YYREEE (reference sequence). This CDR3 is CASSLRVTDTQYF. The CDR3 DNA reads as TGTGCCAGCAGCTTGCGGGTCACAGATACGCAGTATTTT.

This chain joins TRBV19 and TRBJ2-6, with 9 bases identical to TRBD1. This CDR3 spans 17 amino acids. The V and J ends lost 3 bases and 2 bases, in that order; junction bases with no gene match: 5. Germline-derived CDR1 and CDR2 are LNHDA and SQIVND (reference sequence). The CDR3: CASSIEQGATGANVLTF. The CDR3 region has the DNA TGTGCCAGTAGTATCGAACAGGGGGCCACTGGGGCCAACGTCCTGACTTTC.

The chain carries TRBV28 and TRBJ1-5, with 10 bases lining up with TRBD1. The length of the CDR3 is 16 residues. V dropped 3 bases and J dropped 0; count of bases not matched to a gene: 2. CDR1 and CDR2 (germline): MDHEN, SYDVKM. In DNA, the CDR3 is TGTGCCAGCAGTTTTAGACAGGGGGCTAGCAATCAGCCCCAGCATTTT. Amino acid sequence: CASSFRQGASNQPQHF.

The chain employs TRBV6-5 and TRBJ2-5; D is unclear. The CDR3 consists of 14 residues. With 5 bases removed from V and 4 bases from J, the gap between germline ends came to 14 bases. CDR1 MNHEY and CDR2 SVGAGI come from the germline V gene. The CDR3 DNA reads as TGTGCCAGCAGTCCCCCGACAAGGCCAGAGACCCAGTACTTC. Its translation is CASSPPTRPETQYF.

This clone came up a few times. The chain links TRBV18 to TRBJ2-7; D gene unclear. The length of the CDR3 is 13 residues. Germline CDR1 and CDR2: KGHSH and LQKENI. The ends were cut back, 0 bases at V and 5 bases at J, with 8 bases in the middle. The CDR3 bases are TGTGCCAGCTCACCACCGGGTGAGGACGAGCAGTACTTC. It specifies CASSPPGEDEQYF. The whole variable domain, filled in from reference TRBV18 and TRBJ2-7, reads NAGVMQNPRHLVRRRGQEARLRCSPMKGHSHVYWYRQLPEEGLKFMVYLQKENIIDESGMPKERFSAEFPKEGPSILRIQQVVRGDSAAYFCASSPPGEDEQYFGPGTRLTVT.

The V call is TRBV19, the J call TRBJ2-7; a possible D gene is TRBD1 (6 bases). Trimming removed 4 bases at V and 5 bases at J, with 15 bases between. This CDR3 is built from 14 residues. Germline CDR1 reads LNHDA; CDR2 reads SQIVND (reference sequence). CDR3 coding DNA: TGTGCCAGTAGTAGGGGGCAGGGGATCCACGAGCAGTACTTC. Translation: CASSRGQGIHEQYF. Looking up the rest from reference TRBV19 and TRBJ2-7 gives the full variable domain: DGGITQSPKYLFRKEGQNVTLSCEQNLNHDAMYWYRQDPGQGLRLIYYSQIVNDFQKGDIAEGYSVSREKKESFPLTVTSAQKNPTAFYLCASSRGQGIHEQYFGPGTRLTVT.

The chain combines TRBV28 with TRBJ1-5; the D is unclear. Trimming removed 5 bases from V and 3 bases from J, with 14 bases in between. The CDR3 is 15 residues long. Germline V gene data show CDR1 as MDHEN and CDR2 as SYDVKM. CDR3 sequence reads: CASSPTGVHNQPQHF. The CDR3 DNA follows: TGTGCCAGCAGTCCGACGGGTGTTCACAATCAGCCCCAGCATTTT.

CDR3 nucleotide sequence: TGTGCCAGCTCACGGACAGCCGGGGAGCTGTTTTTT. It codes for CASSRTAGELFF. This chain connects TRBV18 to TRBJ2-2; the D gene is possibly TRBD1 (6 bases). Per germline, CDR1 KGHSH and CDR2 LQKENI. Trimming shortened V by 4 bases and J by 6 bases, and 6 bases separated the two germline ends. This CDR3 region has 12 residues.

The CDR3 sequence: CSQGSKDTQYF. DNA of the CDR3: TGTTCGCAGGGGTCAAAAGATACGCAGTATTTT. The genes are TRBV12-3 or TRBV12-4 and TRBJ2-3; D is possibly TRBD1 (6 bases). The CDR3 has 11 residues.

In nucleotides, the CDR3 is TGCGCCAGCAGCGGGGGACAGAATATTAATACGCAGTATTTT. Protein: CASSGGQNINTQYF. The J gene is TRBJ2-3, the V gene TRBV4-1, with 7 bases fitting TRBD1. CDR1 is MGHRA, CDR2 YSYEKL, per germline. V lost 5 bases and J lost 7; bases outside the gene matches: 9. CDR3 length equals 14 residues.

The chain links TRBV7-2 to TRBJ2-3; no firm D call. This CDR3 has 18 amino acids. The germline gives CDR1 SGHTA, CDR2 FQGNSA. V was trimmed by 3 bases and J by 0 bases, leaving 19 bases between them. The CDR3 sequence: CASSFSFSKQPSTDTQYF. The CDR3 DNA reads as TGTGCCAGCAGCTTTTCCTTCTCAAAACAACCTAGCACAGATACGCAGTATTTT.

This chain uses TRBV29-1 with TRBJ2-3; D might be TRBD1 (5 bases). This CDR3 is built from 13 residues. V was shortened by 3 bases and J by 2 bases, with 9 bases between the two germline ends. CDR1 and CDR2 from the germline V gene are SQVTM and ANQGSEA. The CDR3 here is CSVDRENTDTQYF. In DNA, the CDR3 is TGCAGCGTTGACAGGGAAAACACAGATACGCAGTATTTT.

This chain uses TRBV5-1 with TRBJ2-5, with TRBD2 identical over 10 bases. Trimming removed 4 bases from V and 3 bases from J; junction bases left unmatched: 9. The germline gives CDR1 SGHRS, CDR2 YFSETQ. The CDR3 is 16 residues long. The CDR3 sequence: CASSLPLAGGEETQYF. As DNA, the CDR3 is TGCGCCAGCAGCCTTCCCTTAGCGGGGGGAGAAGAGACCCAGTACTTC.

J is TRBJ2-6 and V is TRBV18; TRBD1 matches at 10 bases. The CDR3 consists of 17 residues. V shed 1 base, J shed 2 bases, and the junction held 2 bases outside the gene matches. CDR1 and CDR2 (germline): KGHSH, LQKENI. CDR3: CASSPLGQGPGANVLTF. The CDR3 nucleotides are TGTGCCAGCTCACCACTGGGACAGGGGCCTGGGGCCAACGTCCTGACTTTC.

This rearrangement joins TRBV5-1 to TRBJ2-3; the match to TRBD1 covers 7 bases. The CDR3 totals 15 residues. The V gene end was trimmed by 4 bases and the J gene end by 0 bases; junction bases not matched to a gene: 5. Per germline, CDR1 SGHRS and CDR2 YFSETQ. The CDR3 is CASSTTGTSTDTQYF. CDR3 sequence (DNA): TGCGCCAGCAGCACGACAGGGACCAGCACAGATACGCAGTATTTT.

The chain links TRBV3-1 (or the pseudogene TRBV3-2) to TRBJ1-1; no reliable D call. The length of the CDR3 is 14 residues. Trimming removed 1 base at V and 4 bases at J, with 10 bases between. Germline values: CDR1 LGHDT, CDR2 YNNKEL (reference sequence). CDR3 loop: CASSQGRLSTEAFF. CDR3 nucleotides: TGTGCCAGCAGCCAAGGTAGACTGAGCACTGAAGCTTTCTTT.

The rearrangement joins TRBV27 to TRBJ1-3; TRBD1 is a possible D gene (5 bases). The length of the CDR3 is 20 residues. Per the germline V gene, CDR1 is MNHEY and CDR2 is SMNVEV (reference sequence). V lost 6 bases and J lost 3, with 30 bases in between. The CDR3 region is CASSLGVGTMRSYFGNTIYF. The DNA of the CDR3 is TGTGCCAGCAGCTTAGGTGTGGGGACTATGCGGAGCTACTTTGGAAACACCATATATTTT.

The chain recombines TRBV7-9 with TRBJ1-1; TRBD1 agrees at 7 bases. The CDR3 runs to 15 residues. Germline values: CDR1 SEHNR, CDR2 FQNEAQ (reference sequence). The V gene end was trimmed by 5 bases and the J gene end by 8 bases; junction bases not matched to a gene: 14. This CDR3 is CASSPGTAKIGEAFF. The CDR3 nucleotides read TGTGCCAGCAGCCCCGGGACAGCTAAAATCGGAGAAGCTTTCTTT. Using reference TRBV7-9 and TRBJ1-1 for the parts outside the CDR3, the full variable domain is DTGVSQNPRHKITKRGQNVTFRCDPISEHNRLYWYRQTLGQGPEFLTYFQNEAQLEKSRLLSDRFSAERPKGSFSTLEIQRTEQGDSAMYLCASSPGTAKIGEAFFGQGTRLTVV.

This chain links TRBV28 with TRBJ2-7; the D gene is possibly TRBD1 (7 bases). Germline lookup yields CDR1 MDHEN and CDR2 SYDVKM. Trimming pared 3 bases from V and 3 bases from J, leaving 15 bases between. CDR3 size: 15 residues. CDR3 amino acids: CASSLTGRDDYEQYF. The CDR3 nucleotides read TGTGCCAGCAGTTTGACAGGGCGGGACGACTACGAGCAGTACTTC. The variable domain in full, completed from reference TRBV28 and TRBJ2-7, reads DVKVTQSSRYLVKRTGEKVFLECVQDMDHENMFWYRQDPGLGLRLIYFSYDVKMKEKGDIPEGYSVSREKKERFSLILESASTNQTSMYLCASSLTGRDDYEQYFGPGTRLTVT.